The source of this TCR beta chain is a study of T cell responses to AZD1222 COVID-19 vaccine. Germline CDR1 and CDR2: SNHLY and FYNNEI. This CDR3 contains 14 residues. Germline trimming cut 7 bases from V and 0 bases from J; bases unmatched to any gene: 4. Study results and limitations: Clonal diversity was possibly underestimated, and the donors were mostly white British, with more females.

TCRdb keeps only in-frame clones here, not all; method: immunoSEQ multiplex PCR. The sample has about 97,000 clones, around 87% seen once. Investigators merged groups given second doses at roughly 4 or roughly 12 weeks. This clone was detected only once. Its target is not known. The chain is built from TRBV2 and TRBJ2-3; 7 bases match TRBD1. The specimen was peripheral blood, collected 28 days after the second AZD1222 dose. This sequence originates from an adult who received the AZD1222 COVID-19 vaccine. The CDR3 spells CASTGTVSTDTQYF. The CDR3 nucleotides are TGTGCCAGCACGGGGACAGTGAGCACAGATACGCAGTATTTT.